This T cell receptor beta chain was sequenced for a study of blood T cell repertoires in COVID-19. The protocol was immunoSEQ multiplex PCR, while the TCRdb copy is restricted to in-frame clones and leaves out a portion. The sample holds 95,000 to 150,000 clones, roughly 85% seen once. This CDR3 is 17 amino acids long. The V end lost 1 base, the J end lost 0 bases, and 12 bases lay between the germline ends. Germline-derived CDR1 and CDR2 are KGHSH and LQKENI. This sequence was found in a man aged 40-50 years with acute or convalescent COVID-19. Sequencing was done on a sample of peripheral blood. The chain joins TRBV18 to TRBJ1-4; D might be TRBD1 (6 bases). Here the CDR3 reads CASSPRQEISTNEKLFF. The CDR3 DNA follows: TGTGCCAGCTCACCACGACAGGAAATTTCAACTAATGAAAAACTGTTTTTT.